A single sample is the source of the 32 T cell receptor beta chains below, sequenced in a study of cytomegalovirus exposure and HLA in healthy donors. PCR employed 60 Vbeta and 13 Jbeta primers. Assay: immunoSEQ multiplex PCR; the TCRdb copy retains only in-frame clones and omits some. Recorded for this sample: around 100,000 clones. The source material was PBMCs. Receptors originate from a man between 35 and 55 years old in good health and CMV-seronegative.

V gene TRBV30 combines with J gene TRBJ2-7; no clear D gene. The CDR3 contains 11 residues. With 3 bases removed from V and 4 bases from J, the gap between germline ends came to 7 bases. The germline V gene encodes CDR1 GTSNPN and CDR2 SVGIG (reference sequence). In DNA, the CDR3 is TGTGCCTGGAGATTGGAGTACGAGCAGTACTTC. It encodes CAWRLEYEQYF.

In the case of this clone: Other DNA sequences in this sample translate to the same CDR3. V gene TRBV5-1 combines with J gene TRBJ2-7; the match to TRBD2 covers 8 bases. V was clipped by 4 bases and J by 5 bases; unmatched bases: 2. The CDR3 loop spans 12 amino acids. Per germline, CDR1 SGHRS and CDR2 YFSETQ. DNA of the CDR3: TGCGCCAGCAGCCCCGGGGGGGACGAGCAGTACTTC. Its protein is CASSPGGDEQYF.

The CDR3 spells CASSSTLAGVHEQYF. CDR3 DNA: TGTGCCAGCAGTTCCACCTTAGCGGGAGTCCACGAGCAGTACTTC. J is TRBJ2-7 and V is TRBV27; 9 bases line up with TRBD2. CDR1 and CDR2 (germline): MNHEY, SMNVEV (reference sequence). The ends lost 4 bases at V and 5 bases at J; junction bases unmatched: 9. There are 15 residues in the CDR3.

The chain is built from TRBV5-1 and TRBJ2-1; 8 bases fit TRBD1. Germline values: CDR1 SGHRS, CDR2 YFSETQ. V trimming: 1 base; J trimming: 7 bases; junction bases outside the gene matches: 4. The CDR3 is 14 residues long. The CDR3 reads CASSLRTGKNEQFF. In DNA form, the CDR3 reads TGCGCCAGCAGCTTGAGGACAGGGAAAAATGAGCAGTTCTTC. Variable domain in full (rest from reference TRBV5-1 and TRBJ2-1): KAGVTQTPRYLIKTRGQQVTLSCSPISGHRSVSWYQQTPGQGLQFLFEYFSETQRNKGNFPGRFSGRQFSNSRSEMNVSTLELGDSALYLCASSLRTGKNEQFFGPGTRLTVL.

This chain connects TRBV18 to TRBJ2-7, with a tentative D call TRBD1 (6 bases). The CDR3 contains 13 residues. Germline-derived CDR1 and CDR2 are KGHSH and LQKENI. V lost 1 base, J lost 4 bases, and 8 bases lay in between. The chain's CDR3 is CASSPRTDYEQYF. The CDR3 DNA reads TGTGCCAGCTCACCACGGACAGATTACGAGCAGTACTTC.

As to this clone: Different DNA sequences within this sample yield the same CDR3. The rearrangement links TRBV5-4 to TRBJ2-1, with TRBD1 as a possible D gene (5 bases). V lost 5 bases, J lost 3 bases, and 9 bases lay in between. Germline lookup yields CDR1 SGHNT and CDR2 YYREEE (reference sequence). This CDR3 is built from 13 residues. The CDR3 protein is CASRPDSYNEQFF. In DNA form, the CDR3 reads TGTGCCAGCAGACCAGACAGCTACAATGAGCAGTTCTTC.

This chain uses TRBV4-1 with TRBJ2-5, with 9 bases that match TRBD1. The J call may be in error: the DNA end matches TRBJ2-7 better. This CDR3 is 15 amino acids long. The V gene's germline CDR1 is MGHRA and CDR2 YSYEKL. The CDR3, as DNA: TGCGCCAGCAGCCAAGAAGTACAGGGGGCGTACGAGCAGTACTTC. It codes for CASSQEVQGAYEQYF.

The J gene is TRBJ2-2, the V gene TRBV11-3, with 7 nucleotides matching TRBD2. Per the germline V gene, CDR1 is SGHNT and CDR2 is YENEEA. The CDR3 consists of 17 residues. V lost 1 base to trimming and J lost 4 bases; unmatched junction nucleotides: 9. As DNA, the CDR3 is TGTGCCAGCAGCTTAGGAACTAGCGCCGACGGCACCGGGGAGCTGTTTTTT. Translated: CASSLGTSADGTGELFF.

This chain links TRBV5-1 with TRBJ2-1; TRBD2 might be the D (6 bases). The CDR3 sequence is 14 residues long. In germline, CDR1 is SGHRS, CDR2 YFSETQ. V lost 4 bases to trimming and J lost 4 bases, with 12 bases between them. The CDR3 sequence: CASSPGLIYNEQFF. In DNA form, the CDR3 reads TGCGCCAGCAGCCCGGGACTCATATACAATGAGCAGTTCTTC.

The chain has TRBV11-2 and TRBJ2-3, with D uncertain. Germline V gene data show CDR1 as SGHAT and CDR2 as FQNNGV. CDR3 length: 16 residues. V lost 2 bases and J 1 base, leaving 13 bases between the germline ends. The CDR3, as DNA: TGTGCCAGCAGCTTATCTCTGGCGGCGGGCACAGATACGCAGTATTTT. Translating it yields CASSLSLAAGTDTQYF.

This sequence joins TRBV30 and TRBJ1-1; the D is unclear. Germline V gene data show CDR1 as GTSNPN and CDR2 as SVGIG (reference sequence). The V and J ends lost 8 bases and 4 bases respectively, with 17 bases between them. The CDR3 is 13 residues long. The CDR3 reads CAIEREAGTEAFF. The CDR3 DNA follows: TGTGCCATAGAAAGAGAGGCTGGCACTGAAGCTTTCTTT.

This chain links TRBV14 with TRBJ2-7, with TRBD2 identical over 9 bases. The germline gives CDR1 SGHDN, CDR2 FVKESK. V gave up 4 bases and J gave up 6 bases; unmatched junction bases: 10. The CDR3 spans 15 residues. The CDR3: CASSPRSGRSGEQYF. The DNA for the CDR3 is TGTGCCAGCAGCCCCCGAAGCGGGAGGTCGGGCGAGCAGTACTTC.

The chain uses TRBV5-5 and TRBJ2-2, with a possible D match to TRBD2 (6 bases). This CDR3 contains 15 residues. Germline V CDR1 and CDR2: SGHKS, YYEKEE (reference sequence). The V and J ends lost 0 bases and 3 bases respectively, with 9 bases between them. For the CDR3, the DNA is TGTGCCAGCAGCTTGGGTCTAGCGTACACCGGGGAGCTGTTTTTT. It is translated as CASSLGLAYTGELFF. Variable domain in full (rest from reference TRBV5-5 and TRBJ2-2): DAGVTQSPTHLIKTRGQQVTLRCSPISGHKSVSWYQQVLGQGPQFIFQYYEKEERGRGNFPDRFSARQFPNYSSELNVNALLLGDSALYLCASSLGLAYTGELFFGEGSRLTVL.

The rearrangement links TRBV7-2 to TRBJ1-4, with TRBD1 matching over 8 bases. J was trimmed by 6 bases and V by 5 bases; bases with no gene match: 5. There are 14 residues in the CDR3. CDR1 SGHTA and CDR2 FQGNSA come from the germline V gene. The chain's CDR3 is CASSQGQGYEKLFF. The CDR3 region has the DNA TGTGCCAGCAGCCAAGGACAGGGCTATGAAAAACTGTTTTTT.

CDR3 sequence (DNA): TGCGCCAGCAGCCAAGACGGCGGGGCACCCTACGAGCAGTACTTC. This gives the protein CASSQDGGAPYEQYF. The chain recombines TRBV4-3 with TRBJ2-5; D might be TRBD2 (6 bases). The J call is uncertain, as TRBJ2-7 better fits the DNA end. Germline V gene lookup returns CDR1 LGHNA and CDR2 YSLEER. The CDR3 consists of 15 residues.

V and J are TRBV5-1 and TRBJ2-5, with D possibly matching TRBD2 (5 bases). The germline V and J ends were trimmed by 2 bases and 2 bases, with 10 bases remaining between them. The length of the CDR3 is 14 residues. The germline gives CDR1 SGHRS, CDR2 YFSETQ. CDR3 DNA sequence: TGCGCCAGCAGCTTTGGCAGGACTCAAGAGACCCAGTACTTC. Translating gives CASSFGRTQETQYF.

The chain couples TRBV7-6 to TRBJ2-5; 9 bases line up with TRBD2. The junction had 11 bases not matched to a gene; V was cut back by 4 bases and J by 5 bases. Per germline, CDR1 SGHVS and CDR2 FNYEAQ. The CDR3 loop spans 16 amino acids. CDR3 loop: CASSSRTVAGVETQYF. In DNA, the CDR3 is TGTGCCAGCAGCTCAAGAACTGTAGCGGGAGTGGAGACCCAGTACTTC. Filled out from reference TRBV7-6 and TRBJ2-5, the complete variable domain reads GAGVSQSPRYKVTKRGQDVALRCDPISGHVSLYWYRQALGQGPEFLTYFNYEAQQDKSGLPNDRFSAERPEGSISTLTIQRTEQRDSAMYRCASSSRTVAGVETQYFGPGTRLLVL.

V and J are TRBV4-1 and TRBJ1-1, with TRBD1 identical over 9 bases. Germline V gene lookup returns CDR1 MGHRA and CDR2 YSYEKL. The V segment lost 4 bases and the J segment 1 base; nucleotides outside the gene matches: 10. CDR3 length equals 17 residues. The CDR3 region has the DNA TGCGCCAGCAGCCCGCAAGGACAGGGGAGGGAGAACACTGAAGCTTTCTTT. Translation: CASSPQGQGRENTEAFF.

The chain joins TRBV9 to TRBJ2-1; possible D gene TRBD2, 6 bases. Germline CDR1 reads SGDLS; CDR2 reads YYNGEE. The CDR3 runs to 15 residues. Trimming pared 0 bases from V and 0 bases from J, leaving 7 bases between. CDR3 residues: CASSVVGGSYNEQFF. The CDR3 DNA is TGTGCCAGCAGCGTAGTCGGGGGCTCCTACAATGAGCAGTTCTTC. Variable domain in full (rest from reference TRBV9 and TRBJ2-1): DSGVTQTPKHLITATGQRVTLRCSPRSGDLSVYWYQQSLDQGLQFLIQYYNGEERAKGNILERFSAQQFPDLHSELNLSSLELGDSALYFCASSVVGGSYNEQFFGPGTRLTVL.

The V and J genes are TRBV7-2 and TRBJ2-5; weak D call: TRBD2 (5 bases). The J call may be in error: the DNA end matches TRBJ2-7 better. CDR3 length: 14 residues. Per germline, CDR1 SGHTA and CDR2 FQGNSA. CDR3 coding DNA: TGTGCCAGCAGCTTTCCCGGGATCGTCTACGAGCAGTACTTC. Amino acid sequence: CASSFPGIVYEQYF.

The V gene is TRBV7-9, the J gene TRBJ1-2; D possibly corresponds to TRBD1 (5 bases). Trimming removed 5 bases from V and 6 bases from J, with 19 bases in between. The CDR3 covers 15 residues. The germline gives CDR1 SEHNR, CDR2 FQNEAQ (reference sequence). In DNA, the CDR3 is TGTGCCAGCAGCCCCGTTCCGAGCAGGGAAGATGGCTACACCTTC. This codes for CASSPVPSREDGYTF.

The chain combines TRBV18 with TRBJ2-7, with 7 bases matching TRBD1. CDR1 and CDR2 from the germline V gene are KGHSH and LQKENI. CDR3 length equals 18 residues. After removal of 2 bases from V and 3 bases from J, the junction contained 16 bases not matched to a gene. CDR3 region: CASSPSAGGGTTYYEQYF. The CDR3, as DNA: TGTGCCAGCTCACCATCCGCAGGGGGTGGGACGACCTACTACGAGCAGTACTTC.

This chain connects TRBV13 to TRBJ2-7; a weak D match, TRBD1 (6 bases). Trimming cost V 5 bases and J 6 bases, with 17 bases left between them. The CDR3 is made up of 14 amino acids. In germline, CDR1 is PRHDT, CDR2 FYEKMQ (reference sequence). The CDR3 region has the DNA TGTGCCAGCAGCCAGCTGACAGGTATGGGCGAGCAGTACTTC. Encoded protein: CASSQLTGMGEQYF.

The gene calls are TRBV7-9 and TRBJ2-7, with D perhaps matching TRBD2 (6 bases). Germline loops: CDR1 SEHNR, CDR2 FQNEAQ (reference sequence). V was cut by 1 base and J by 5 bases, with 9 bases left in between. The CDR3 loop spans 13 amino acids. This chain's CDR3 is CASSLGIADEQYF. The CDR3 DNA reads TGTGCCAGCAGCTTAGGGATAGCGGACGAGCAGTACTTC.

This chain connects TRBV11-3 to TRBJ2-7; 10 nucleotides line up with TRBD1. In germline, CDR1 is SGHNT, CDR2 YENEEA. The trim removed 10 bases at V and 5 bases at J, leaving 11 bases unmatched. The CDR3 runs to 14 residues. In nucleotides, the CDR3 is TGTGCCACAAGGGTCACCGGGACAGGGGACGAGCAGTACTTC. Translation: CATRVTGTGDEQYF.

Concerning this clone itself: The sample has other DNA sequences that encode this CDR3 too. The genes are TRBV20-1 and TRBJ2-7; perhaps TRBD1 as D (6 bases). Germline V gives CDR1 DFQATT, CDR2 SNEGSKA (reference sequence). The CDR3 is made up of 11 amino acids. Trimming removed 5 bases from V and 4 bases from J, with 9 bases in between. DNA for the CDR3: TGCAGTGCTGGACAGAGTTACGAGCAGTACTTC. This sequence encodes CSAGQSYEQYF.

This chain joins TRBV5-1 and TRBJ2-7; D unclear. The V gene's germline CDR1 is SGHRS and CDR2 YFSETQ. This CDR3 has 15 amino acids. Trimming took off 0 bases at V and 0 bases at J, with 10 bases between the two ends. CDR3 loop: CASSLVPESSYEQYF. For the CDR3, the DNA is TGCGCCAGCAGCTTGGTCCCGGAGAGCTCCTACGAGCAGTACTTC.

The chain couples TRBV5-1 to TRBJ2-1; tentatively, D is TRBD2 (5 bases). Trimming removed 5 bases at V and 6 bases at J, with 6 bases between. This CDR3 has 11 amino acids. Germline CDR1 and CDR2: SGHRS and YFSETQ. CDR3 DNA: TGCGCCAGCAGTGGAGGCAATGAGCAGTTCTTC. The encoded protein is CASSGGNEQFF.

V and J are TRBV7-8 and TRBJ2-7; 11 bases agree with TRBD2. Germline-derived CDR1 and CDR2 are SGHVS and FQNEAQ. Trimming took 4 bases from V and 6 from J; bases not matched to a gene: 8. The CDR3 has 15 amino acids. The CDR3 loop reads CASSSISGRAVEQYF. Here the CDR3 DNA reads TGTGCCAGCAGCTCAATTAGCGGGAGGGCCGTCGAGCAGTACTTC.

The rearrangement links TRBV11-2 to TRBJ1-2, with 7 nucleotides matching TRBD1. The ends lost 5 bases at V and 5 bases at J; junction bases unmatched: 17. This CDR3 contains 17 residues. The germline V gene has CDR1 SGHAT and CDR2 FQNNGV. DNA of the CDR3: TGTGCCAGCAGCCCGACTTCAGGCACCGGGACAGCTTATGGCTACACCTTC. This encodes CASSPTSGTGTAYGYTF.

This CDR3 reads CASIPAGANYGYTF. CDR3 DNA: TGTGCCAGTATTCCTGCAGGGGCGAACTATGGCTACACCTTC. V and J are TRBV19 and TRBJ1-2; tentative D call: TRBD1 (6 bases). CDR1 and CDR2 from the germline V gene are LNHDA and SQIVND (reference sequence). The CDR3 runs 14 residues. The V end lost 7 bases, the J end lost 2 bases, and 14 bases lay between the germline ends.

The chain carries TRBV2 and TRBJ2-1, with 11 bases identical to TRBD2. The ends lost 6 bases at V and 4 bases at J; junction bases unmatched: 5. The CDR3 covers 15 residues. From germline, CDR1 is SNHLY and CDR2 FYNNEI. The CDR3 sequence is CASRGGLAVYNEQFF. Here the CDR3 DNA reads TGTGCCAGCAGGGGGGGACTAGCGGTTTACAATGAGCAGTTCTTC.